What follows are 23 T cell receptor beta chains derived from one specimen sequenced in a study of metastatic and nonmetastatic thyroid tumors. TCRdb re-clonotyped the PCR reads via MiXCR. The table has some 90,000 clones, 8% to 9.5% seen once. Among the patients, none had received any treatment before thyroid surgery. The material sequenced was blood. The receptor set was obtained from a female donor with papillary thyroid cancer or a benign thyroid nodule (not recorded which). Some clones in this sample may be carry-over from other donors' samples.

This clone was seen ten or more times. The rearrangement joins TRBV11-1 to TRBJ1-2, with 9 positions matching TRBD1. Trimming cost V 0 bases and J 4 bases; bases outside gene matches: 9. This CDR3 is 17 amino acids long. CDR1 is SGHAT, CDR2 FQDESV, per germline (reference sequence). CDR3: CASSLARTGAYFYGYTF. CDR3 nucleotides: TGTGCCAGCAGCTTAGCCCGGACAGGGGCTTATTTCTATGGCTACACCTTC.

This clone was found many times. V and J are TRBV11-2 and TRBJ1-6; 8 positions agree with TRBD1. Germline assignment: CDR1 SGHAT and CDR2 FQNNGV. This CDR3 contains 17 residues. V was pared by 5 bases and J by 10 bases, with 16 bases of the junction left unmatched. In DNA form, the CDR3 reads TGTGCCAGCAGCCCGTTTACCGGGACAGGAGAGGGGTCACCCCTCCACTTT. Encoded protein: CASSPFTGTGEGSPLHF.

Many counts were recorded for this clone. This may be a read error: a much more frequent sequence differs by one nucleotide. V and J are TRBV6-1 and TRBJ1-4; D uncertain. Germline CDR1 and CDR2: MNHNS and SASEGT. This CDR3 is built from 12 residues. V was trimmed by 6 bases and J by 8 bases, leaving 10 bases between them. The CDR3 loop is CASSLTTEKLFF. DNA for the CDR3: TGTGCCAGCAGCTTGACCACGGAAAAACTGTTTTTT.

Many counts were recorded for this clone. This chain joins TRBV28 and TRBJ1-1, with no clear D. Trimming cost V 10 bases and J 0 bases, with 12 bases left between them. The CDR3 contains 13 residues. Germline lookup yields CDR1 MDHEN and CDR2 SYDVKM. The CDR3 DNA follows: TGTGCCACCCACATACGAATGAACACTGAAGCTTTCTTT. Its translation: CATHIRMNTEAFF.

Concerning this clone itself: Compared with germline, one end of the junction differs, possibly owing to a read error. The CDR3 DNA reads as TGTGCCAGCAGTGTGGCAGGGACAGTGGGCACTGAAGCTTGCTTT. Protein sequence: CASSVAGTVGTEACF. The chain carries TRBV6-1 and TRBJ1-1; 7 nucleotides line up with TRBD1. Germline CDR1 MNHNS, CDR2 SASEGT. The CDR3 sequence is 15 residues long.

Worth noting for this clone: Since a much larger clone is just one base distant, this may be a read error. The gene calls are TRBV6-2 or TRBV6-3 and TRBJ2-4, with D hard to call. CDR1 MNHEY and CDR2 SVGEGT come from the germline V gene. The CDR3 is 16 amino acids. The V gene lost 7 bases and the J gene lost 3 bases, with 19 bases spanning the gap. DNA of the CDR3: TGTGCCAGCAAGGGCAGAGCCCTTCTAGACAAAAACATTCAGTACTTC. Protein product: CASKGRALLDKNIQYF.

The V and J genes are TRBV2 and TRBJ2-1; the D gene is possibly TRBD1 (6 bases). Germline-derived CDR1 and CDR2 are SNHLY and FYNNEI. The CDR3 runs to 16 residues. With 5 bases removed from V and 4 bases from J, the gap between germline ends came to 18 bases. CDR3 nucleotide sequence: TGTGCCAGCAGTTTCAGGACAGTTCTCTTATACAATGAGCAGTTCTTC. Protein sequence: CASSFRTVLLYNEQFF.

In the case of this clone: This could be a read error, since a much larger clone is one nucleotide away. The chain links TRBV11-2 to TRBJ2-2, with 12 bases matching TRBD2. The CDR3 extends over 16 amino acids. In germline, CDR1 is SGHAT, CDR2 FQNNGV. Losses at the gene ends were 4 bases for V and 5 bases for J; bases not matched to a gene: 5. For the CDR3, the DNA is TGTGCCAGCAGCTCCGGGACTAGCGGGTGTACCGGGGAGCTGTTTTTT. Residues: CASSSGTSGCTGELFF.

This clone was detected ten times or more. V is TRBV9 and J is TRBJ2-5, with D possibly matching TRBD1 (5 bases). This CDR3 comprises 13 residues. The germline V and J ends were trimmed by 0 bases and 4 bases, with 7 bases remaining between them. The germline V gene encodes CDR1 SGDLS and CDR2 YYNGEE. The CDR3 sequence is CASSVGRVETQYF. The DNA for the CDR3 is TGTGCCAGCAGCGTAGGCAGGGTAGAGACCCAGTACTTC.

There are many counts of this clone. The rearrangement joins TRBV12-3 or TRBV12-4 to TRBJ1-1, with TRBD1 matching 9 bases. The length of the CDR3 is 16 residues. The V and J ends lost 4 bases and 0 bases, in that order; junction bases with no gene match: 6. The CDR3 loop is CASSSWTGEMNTEAFF. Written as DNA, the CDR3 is TGTGCCAGCAGTTCGTGGACAGGGGAGATGAACACTGAAGCTTTCTTT.

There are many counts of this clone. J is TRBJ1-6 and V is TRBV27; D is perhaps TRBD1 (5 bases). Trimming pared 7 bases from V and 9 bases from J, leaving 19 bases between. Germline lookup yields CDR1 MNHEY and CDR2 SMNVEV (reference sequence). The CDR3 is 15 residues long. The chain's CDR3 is CASTLLQDSGSPLHF. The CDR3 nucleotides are TGTGCCAGCACCCTACTACAGGATTCGGGTTCACCCCTCCACTTT.

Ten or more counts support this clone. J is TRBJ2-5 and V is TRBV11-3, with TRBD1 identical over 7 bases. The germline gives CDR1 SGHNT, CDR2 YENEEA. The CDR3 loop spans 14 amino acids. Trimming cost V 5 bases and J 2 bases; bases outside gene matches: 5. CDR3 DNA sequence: TGTGCCAGCAGCCCGTCGGGACAGCAAGAGACCCAGTACTTC. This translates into CASSPSGQQETQYF.

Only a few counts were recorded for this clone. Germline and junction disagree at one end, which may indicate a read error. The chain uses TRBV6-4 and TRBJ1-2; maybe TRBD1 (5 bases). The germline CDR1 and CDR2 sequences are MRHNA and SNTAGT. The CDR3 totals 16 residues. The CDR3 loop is CASRPRGDLANYGYTF. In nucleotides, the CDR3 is TGCGCCAGCAGACCGAGAGGGGACCTAGCTAACTATGGCTACACCTTC.

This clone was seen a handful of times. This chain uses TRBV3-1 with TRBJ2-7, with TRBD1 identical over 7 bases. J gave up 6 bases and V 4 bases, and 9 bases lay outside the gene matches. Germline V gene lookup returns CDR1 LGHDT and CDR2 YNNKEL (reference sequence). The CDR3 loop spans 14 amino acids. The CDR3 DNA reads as TGTGCCAGCAGCCCAGTGACAGGGACGGCCGAGCAGTACTTC. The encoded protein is CASSPVTGTAEQYF.

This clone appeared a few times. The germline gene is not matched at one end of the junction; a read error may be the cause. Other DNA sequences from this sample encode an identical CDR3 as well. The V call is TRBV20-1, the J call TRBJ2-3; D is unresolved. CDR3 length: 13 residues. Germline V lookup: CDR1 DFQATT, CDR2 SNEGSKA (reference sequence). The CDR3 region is CSARDASTDTQYF. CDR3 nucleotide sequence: TGTAGTGCTAGAGATGCCTCGACGGATACGCAGTATTTT.

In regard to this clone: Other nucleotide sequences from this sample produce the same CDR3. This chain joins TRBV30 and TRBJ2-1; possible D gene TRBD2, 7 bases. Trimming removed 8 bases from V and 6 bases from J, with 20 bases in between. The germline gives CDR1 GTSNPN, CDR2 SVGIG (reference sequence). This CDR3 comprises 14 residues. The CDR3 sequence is CAGGVAGGRNEQFF. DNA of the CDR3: TGTGCCGGGGGCGTAGCGGGCGGCCGCAATGAGCAGTTCTTC.

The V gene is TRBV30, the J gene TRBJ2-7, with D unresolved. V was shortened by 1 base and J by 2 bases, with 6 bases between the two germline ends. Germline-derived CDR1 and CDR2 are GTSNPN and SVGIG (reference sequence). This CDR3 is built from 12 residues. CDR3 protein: CAWSGYPYEQYF. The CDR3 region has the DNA TGTGCCTGGAGTGGGTATCCCTACGAGCAGTACTTC.

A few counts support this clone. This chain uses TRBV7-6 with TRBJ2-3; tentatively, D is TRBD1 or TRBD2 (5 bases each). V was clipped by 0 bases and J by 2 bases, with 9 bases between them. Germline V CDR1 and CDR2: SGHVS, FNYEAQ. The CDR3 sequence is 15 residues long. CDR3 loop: CASSLAGDSTDTQYF. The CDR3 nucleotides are TGTGCCAGCAGCTTAGCGGGGGATTCCACAGATACGCAGTATTTT.

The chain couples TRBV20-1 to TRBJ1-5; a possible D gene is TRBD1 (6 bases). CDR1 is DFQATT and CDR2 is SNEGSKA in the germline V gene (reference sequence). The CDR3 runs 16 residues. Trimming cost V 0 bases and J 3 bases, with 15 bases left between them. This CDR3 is CSARESFGQTNQPQHF. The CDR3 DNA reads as TGCAGTGCTAGAGAGTCCTTTGGACAGACCAATCAGCCCCAGCATTTT.

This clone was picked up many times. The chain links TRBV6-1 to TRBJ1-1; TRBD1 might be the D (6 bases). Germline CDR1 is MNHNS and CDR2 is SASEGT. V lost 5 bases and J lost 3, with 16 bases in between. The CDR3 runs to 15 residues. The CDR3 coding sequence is TGTGCCAGCAGTCCCGGCAGGGGAAGAGACACTGAAGCTTTCTTT. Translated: CASSPGRGRDTEAFF.

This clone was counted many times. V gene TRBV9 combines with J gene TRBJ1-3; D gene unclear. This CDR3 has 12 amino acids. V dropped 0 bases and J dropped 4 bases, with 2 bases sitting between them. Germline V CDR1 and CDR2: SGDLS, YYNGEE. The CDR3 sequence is CASSVAGNTIYF. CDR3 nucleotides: TGTGCCAGCAGCGTAGCCGGAAACACCATATATTTT.

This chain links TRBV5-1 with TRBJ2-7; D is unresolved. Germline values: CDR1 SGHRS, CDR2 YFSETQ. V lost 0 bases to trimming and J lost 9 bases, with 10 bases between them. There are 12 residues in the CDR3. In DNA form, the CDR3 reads TGCGCCAGCAGCTTGGCGGCAGATGTGCAGTACTTC. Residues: CASSLAADVQYF. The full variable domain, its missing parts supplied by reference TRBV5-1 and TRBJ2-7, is KAGVTQTPRYLIKTRGQQVTLSCSPISGHRSVSWYQQTPGQGLQFLFEYFSETQRNKGNFPGRFSGRQFSNSRSEMNVSTLELGDSALYLCASSLAADVQYFGPGTRLTVT.

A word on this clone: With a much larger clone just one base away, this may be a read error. CDR3 region: CASSDVPQGNHPQHF. The CDR3 region has the DNA TGCGCCAGCAGTGATGTACCCCAGGGGAATCATCCCCAGCATTTT. The chain joins TRBV10-1 to TRBJ1-5; perhaps TRBD1 as D (6 bases). The CDR3 sequence is 15 residues long. CDR1 is WNHNN and CDR2 is SYGVQD in the germline V gene (reference sequence).